This T cell receptor beta chain originates from a study of blood T cell repertoires in COVID-19. Across the study: Samples of COVID-19 (acute and convalescent) were obtained from the United States, Italy and Spain. In each case, the material was cDNA or gDNA derived from T cells, B-cell-depleted T cells, or PBMCs.

Trimming cost V 1 base and J 7 bases, with 11 bases left between them. The CDR3 totals 14 residues. Germline V gene lookup returns CDR1 SEHNR and CDR2 FQNEAQ (reference sequence). In the original analysis: Quantification of nucleated cells was approximated via reference gene primer amplification. Here immunoSEQ multiplex PCR was the method, and the copy in TCRdb shows in-frame clones only, minus some. V, J and clone size reflect that table, while D and trimming were determined from the DNA. The repertoire includes more than 50,000 clones, less than 85% of them detected once, and more than 11% sits in the top ten. This clone was seen just once.

The TCR originated in a woman aged 70 to 79 with acute or convalescent COVID-19. Sequencing was done on a sample of peripheral blood. The chain is built from TRBV7-9 and TRBJ1-3; possible D gene TRBD1, 6 bases. The CDR3 region is CASSLGGPSNTIYF. The CDR3, as DNA: TGTGCCAGCAGCTTAGGGGGGCCGAGTAACACCATATATTTT. The full variable domain, rest sourced from reference TRBV7-9 and TRBJ1-3, is DTGVSQNPRHKITKRGQNVTFRCDPISEHNRLYWYRQTLGQGPEFLTYFQNEAQLEKSRLLSDRFSAERPKGSFSTLEIQRTEQGDSAMYLCASSLGGPSNTIYFGEGSWLTVV.